This T cell receptor beta chain was identified in a study of liver allograft versus peripheral blood T cells. Study information: Recipients' peripheral blood T cell receptor repertoires were compared with those in transplanted livers. Findings and limits, study-wide: Intragraft T cell receptor repertoires of liver allografts were reported to differ from peripheral blood repertoires.

This clonotype showed up just a few times. Its antigen is undetermined. This CDR3 spans 12 amino acids. Germline V gives CDR1 MNHEY, CDR2 SVGAGI. Trimming cost V 7 bases and J 6 bases, with 11 bases left between them. TCRdb independently ran MiXCR on the reads; one entry per CDR3 protein. Of thousands of distinct CDR3 sequences listed, roughly 17% are singletons. The chain has TRBV6-5 and TRBJ2-3; the D gene is possibly TRBD2 (5 bases). The TCR comes from a human patient who had a liver transplant. Among the T cells, some may be from the graft donor. CDR3 residues: CASKRTGDTQYF. In DNA form, the CDR3 reads TGTGCCAGCAAGCGGACGGGGGATACGCAGTATTTT.